A selection of T cell receptor beta chains follows, all from one sample in a study of CD8 T cells in ankylosing spondylitis. Each CDR3 protein is one row after TCRdb ran MiXCR on the 5' RACE reads. The sample shows about 220,000 distinct CDR3 sequences, about 7.3% of them seen only once. Sequenced material: blood, either unsorted or a sorted T cell fraction (not recorded which). The receptor set was obtained from a male donor with ankylosing spondylitis. The CDR3 runs from the conserved cysteine through the conserved F or W. D genes are given only for firm matches. Clone sizes are given selectively: once, few, many, or a class where the clone is expanded.

D gene	clone size	V gene	J gene	CDR3 DNA	CDR3 protein
NA	many	TRBV27	TRBJ1-4	TGTGCCAGCAGTCCGACACTCACCAATGAAAAACTGTTTTTT	CASSPTLTNEKLFF
TRBD1	once	TRBV4-2	TRBJ2-7	TGTGCCAGCAGCGCAGCGGGACAGGGGCATTACGAGCAGTACTTC	CASSAAGQGHYEQYF
TRBD1	many	TRBV27	TRBJ2-1	TGTGCCAGCAGTTTCTCTGAGGGGGCAAGTGAGCAGTTCTTC	CASSFSEGASEQFF
TRBD1	NA	TRBV6-1	TRBJ1-2	TGTGCCAGCAGTCTGGAAACAGGGGGCCTTGGCTACACCTTC	CASSLETGGLGYTF
NA	NA	TRBV20-1	TRBJ2-2	TGCAGTGCTAGAGATACGCAAGGGGGGAACACCGGGGAGCTGTTTTTT	CSARDTQGGNTGELFF
NA	few	TRBV28	TRBJ1-5	TGTGCCAGCAGTCCTAGGGATTTGAGCAATCAGCCCCAGCATTTT	CASSPRDLSNQPQHF
TRBD1	many	TRBV4-3	TRBJ2-7	TGCGCCAGCAGCCAGGGACAGGTTGGGTACGAGCAGTACTTC	CASSQGQVGYEQYF
TRBD1	NA	TRBV19	TRBJ2-1	TGTGCCAGTAGTGCTGGACAGGGAATTTTTGAGCAGTTCTTC	CASSAGQGIFEQFF
TRBD1	many	TRBV20-1	TRBJ1-2	TGCAGTGCTAGTAACCAACAGGGGTCGATCTATGGCTACACCTTC	CSASNQQGSIYGYTF
NA	many	TRBV7-9	TRBJ2-7	TGTGCCAGCAGCTTAGCACTCAGGGGAACGCCCTACGAGCAGTACTTC	CASSLALRGTPYEQYF
NA	many	TRBV7-2	TRBJ2-1	TGTGCCAGCAGCTTAGCGCCGGGGGGCCGGTACAATGAGCAGTTCTTC	CASSLAPGGRYNEQFF
NA	many	TRBV11-2	TRBJ2-3	TGTGCCAGCAGCTTCAGAACAGATACGCAGTATTTT	CASSFRTDTQYF
NA	many	TRBV9	TRBJ2-7	TGTGCCAGCAGCCCCACAGGGTCCGAGCTGCACGAGCAGTACTTC	CASSPTGSELHEQYF
TRBD2	many	TRBV7-6	TRBJ2-2	TGTGCCAGCAGCCGAGGACTAGCGGGAGCCGGGGAGCTGTTTTTT	CASSRGLAGAGELFF
NA	many	TRBV14	TRBJ1-2	TGTGCCAGCAGCCAAACGGGACGGAGGATTGATGGCTACACCTTC	CASSQTGRRIDGYTF